Following are 4 T cell receptor beta chains from one sample sequenced in a study of blood T cell repertoires in COVID-19. The table came from immunoSEQ multiplex PCR; TCRdb's copy has only in-frame clones and leaves some out. This sample has about 83,000 clones; roughly 84% occur once, and the top ten carry around a fifth. The sample consisted of peripheral blood. Receptors originate from a woman aged 80 or older in a cohort sampled during active or convalescent COVID-19.

A single count supports this clone. V gene TRBV5-1 combines with J gene TRBJ2-3; tentative D call: TRBD2 (6 bases). The germline CDR1 and CDR2 sequences are SGHRS and YFSETQ. The CDR3 extends over 16 amino acids. Trimming shortened V by 3 bases and J by 2 bases, and 16 bases separated the two germline ends. CDR3 sequence reads: CASSYPKGLITDTQYF. Here the CDR3 DNA reads TGCGCCAGCAGCTATCCCAAGGGACTTATCACAGATACGCAGTATTTT.

The rearrangement links TRBV2 to TRBJ1-5, with 9 positions matching TRBD1. Trimming removed 6 bases from V and 7 bases from J; junction bases left unmatched: 10. Germline loops: CDR1 SNHLY, CDR2 FYNNEI. The CDR3 has 15 amino acids. The CDR3 region is CASRNGQGTRQPQHF. The CDR3 nucleotides read TGTGCCAGCAGGAACGGACAGGGGACCAGACAGCCCCAGCATTTT.

The V and J genes are TRBV7-6 and TRBJ2-5; D might be TRBD2 (6 bases). Per the germline V gene, CDR1 is SGHVS and CDR2 is FNYEAQ. CDR3 length: 13 amino acids. V lost 1 base and J 5 bases, leaving 8 bases between the germline ends. DNA of the CDR3: TGTGCCAGCAGCTTAGTCGGGGGTGAGACCCAGTACTTC. This sequence encodes CASSLVGGETQYF.

The V and J genes are TRBV6-2 or TRBV6-3 and TRBJ2-1; 11 nucleotides match TRBD1. Germline V CDR1 and CDR2: MNHEY, SVGEGT. J gave up 8 bases and V 6 bases, and 9 bases lay outside the gene matches. The CDR3 has 15 amino acids. Here the CDR3 DNA reads TGTGCCAGCAGCCTCGGACAGGGGGCAAGGTATGAGCAGTTCTTC. This codes for CASSLGQGARYEQFF.